A selection of T cell receptor beta chains follows, all from one sample in a study of metastatic and nonmetastatic thyroid tumors. TCRdb reprocessed the PCR reads via MiXCR. The sample holds more than 6,000 clones, more than 15% seen once. The material sequenced was tumor tissue. The origin of the receptors is a male donor with papillary thyroid cancer or a benign thyroid nodule (not recorded which). Some clones in this sample may be carry-over from other donors' samples. Both conserved end residues are part of each CDR3. The order of the fields is J gene, D gene, clone size, V gene, CDR3 DNA, CDR3 protein. D genes are given only for firm matches. Size values are once, few and many counts, or a class for expanded clones, and some rows have none.

TRBJ2-2 | TRBD2 | many | TRBV20-1 | TGCAGTGCTAGGAAAAGGACTAGCGGGGGAATCGGGGAGCTGTTTTTT | CSARKRTSGGIGELFF
TRBJ2-1 | NA | large | TRBV6-1 | TGTGCCAGCAGTGAAGCTCCCTTTACGAGGTCAGGCGACAATGAGCAGTTCTTC | CASSEAPFTRSGDNEQFF
TRBJ2-7 | NA | few | TRBV6-1 | TGTGCCAGCAGTTCAGGGGAGACCTACGAGCAGTACTTC | CASSSGETYEQYF
TRBJ2-3 | TRBD2 | NA | TRBV6-1 | TGTGCCAGCAGGCGAGCGGGGCAGGGCACAGATACGCAGTATTTT | CASRRAGQGTDTQYF
TRBJ2-1 | TRBD2 | few | TRBV6-1 | TGTGCCAGCAGTATCAGCGGGGGAGGGTCCAATGAGCAGTTCTTC | CASSISGGGSNEQFF
TRBJ1-5 | TRBD1 | few | TRBV6-1 | TGTGCCAGCAGCCCCGGACAGGGGGGAGGTCAGCCCCAGCATTTT | CASSPGQGGGQPQHF
TRBJ2-5 | NA | NA | TRBV28 | TGTGCCAGCAGCGGCGGGGGCCGTGACCAAGAGACCCAGTACTTC | CASSGGGRDQETQYF
TRBJ1-4 | NA | many | TRBV5-6 | TGTGCCAGCAGCCAGGGACAACCTGGGGTGGAAAAACTGTTTTTT | CASSQGQPGVEKLFF
TRBJ1-4 | TRBD1 | many | TRBV7-2 | TGTGCCAGCAGTCATTTAGGGTGGGACAGTAATGAAAAACTGTTTTTT | CASSHLGWDSNEKLFF
TRBJ1-2 | NA | few | TRBV29-1 | TGCAGCGTTGAAGATCTGAACTATGGCTACACCTTC | CSVEDLNYGYTF
TRBJ2-7 | NA | NA | TRBV3-1 | TGTGCCAGCAGCCCCCAGGGTGTAGCAGAGTACGAGCAGTACTTC | CASSPQGVAEYEQYF
TRBJ1-2 | TRBD1 | NA | TRBV6-2/TRBV6-3 | TGTGCCAGCAGTTACTCAGACAGGGCCGTCTATGGCTACACCTTC | CASSYSDRAVYGYTF
TRBJ1-1 | NA | medium-sized | TRBV19 | TGTGCCAGTAGTAAATACAGGGCTGTGAACACTGAAGCTTTCTTT | CASSKYRAVNTEAFF
TRBJ2-5 | NA | NA | TRBV11-1 | TGTGCCAGCAGCTTAGGGGACACTCCCCGAGAGACCCAGTACTTC | CASSLGDTPRETQYF
TRBJ1-2 | NA | medium-sized | TRBV7-9 | TGTGCCAGCAGCCTCCAAGGCCTGGAGTATGGCTACACCTTC | CASSLQGLEYGYTF
TRBJ2-7 | TRBD1 | few | TRBV2 | TGTGCCAGCAGTACGGACAGGCGCGACGGGGACGAGCAGTACTTC | CASSTDRRDGDEQYF
TRBJ1-6 | TRBD1 | few | TRBV15 | TGTGCCACCAGCAGCCCTGACAGGGGAGATTCACCCCTCCACTTT | CATSSPDRGDSPLHF
TRBJ1-1 | NA | NA | TRBV6-1 | TGTGCCAGCAGTGAAGGCCCTAAGGTAATGAACACTGAAGCTTTCTTT | CASSEGPKVMNTEAFF
TRBJ2-1 | NA | medium-sized | TRBV7-6 | TGTGCCAGCAGCAGTCAGGTAGATGAGCAGTTCTTC | CASSSQVDEQFF
TRBJ1-5 | NA | many | TRBV30 | TGTGCCTGGAGCGGGGGAGGAATATGGGGCCCAAATCAGCCCCAGCATTTT | CAWSGGGIWGPNQPQHF
TRBJ2-3 | TRBD2 | NA | TRBV11-2 | TGTGCCAGCAGCCGCCTTAGGAGCGCAACTAGCGCAGATACACAGTATTTT | CASSRLRSATSADTQYF
TRBJ2-7 | TRBD2 | once | TRBV24-1 | TGTGCCACCAGTGATAAGGGGACTAGCGGTATCTCCTACGAGCAGTACTTC | CATSDKGTSGISYEQYF
TRBJ2-7 | TRBD2 | medium-sized | TRBV6-2/TRBV6-3 | TGTGCCAGCAGTTACGATACTAGCGGGGGCTACGAGCAGTACTTC | CASSYDTSGGYEQYF
TRBJ1-2 | NA | few | TRBV12-3/TRBV12-4 | TGTGCCAGCAGTTGGCAGGGCCCAATCTATGGCTACACCTTC | CASSWQGPIYGYTF
TRBJ1-2 | TRBD1 | medium-sized | TRBV19 | TGTGCCAGTAGTTCGGGACAGAGGGTTGGCTACACCTTC | CASSSGQRVGYTF
TRBJ1-2 | TRBD1 | NA | TRBV6-1 | TGTGCCAGCAATACCGACAGGGTCGGATATGGCTACACCTTC | CASNTDRVGYGYTF
TRBJ2-2 | NA | few | TRBV6-4 | TGTGCCAGCAGGACCGGGAGAGGTACCGGGGAGCTGTTTTTT | CASRTGRGTGELFF
TRBJ1-6 | NA | medium-sized | TRBV6-5 | TGTGCCAGCAGTTACTCCGGTCGGGGCTCCTATAATTCACCCCTCCACTTT | CASSYSGRGSYNSPLHF
TRBJ1-6 | NA | medium-sized | TRBV7-8 | TGTGCCAGCAGCTTAGCGCGACACCTAAATTCACCCCTCCACTTT | CASSLARHLNSPLHF
TRBJ2-5 | NA | medium-sized | TRBV6-2/TRBV6-3 | TGTGCCAGCAGCCTCATTCAAAGAGAAGAGACCCAGTACTTC | CASSLIQREETQYF
TRBJ2-7 | TRBD2 | NA | TRBV27 | TGTGCCAGCAGTTTCAGTGGACTAGCGGGAGCTATAACCTACGAGCAGTACTTC | CASSFSGLAGAITYEQYF
TRBJ2-1 | TRBD2 | NA | TRBV7-3 | TGTGCCAGCAGCTTTTCACTAGCGGGGAGAGGCGAGCAGTTCTTC | CASSFSLAGRGEQFF
TRBJ2-5 | TRBD1 | many | TRBV11-2 | TGTGCCAGCAGCCTGACTGAAGACCCGACAGGGAACGGGGAGACCCAGTACTTC | CASSLTEDPTGNGETQYF
TRBJ2-3 | TRBD2 | NA | TRBV20-1 | TGCAGTGCCCCGGGAGGGCAGACAGATACGCAGTATTTT | CSAPGGQTDTQYF
TRBJ2-5 | NA | few | TRBV28 | TGTGCCAGCAGTTTACCCGGGACGGCACAAGAGACCCAGTACTTC | CASSLPGTAQETQYF
TRBJ2-1 | TRBD2 | medium-sized | TRBV5-1 | TGCGCCAGCAGTAGGGGCACGAGCGGGAGGCCCAATGAGCAGTTCTTC | CASSRGTSGRPNEQFF
TRBJ2-6 | NA | many | TRBV20-1 | TGCAGTGCTACTACGGGACAAGCCTCTGGGGCCAACGTCCTGACTTTC | CSATTGQASGANVLTF
TRBJ2-1 | TRBD2 | NA | TRBV6-4 | TGTGCCAGCAGCGGACTAGCGGGGTACAATGAGCAGTTCTTC | CASSGLAGYNEQFF
TRBJ1-1 | NA | NA | TRBV28 | TGTGCCAGCAGTGGGAACACTGAAGCTTTCTTT | CASSGNTEAFF
TRBJ1-1 | TRBD1 | medium-sized | TRBV12-3/TRBV12-4 | TGTGCCAGCAGTTTAAGGGGACAGCCTGAAGCTTTCTTT | CASSLRGQPEAFF
TRBJ2-3 | NA | few | TRBV2 | TGTGCCAGCAGTGAGGAACTATTGTCTGTCGACACGCAGTATTTT | CASSEELLSVDTQYF